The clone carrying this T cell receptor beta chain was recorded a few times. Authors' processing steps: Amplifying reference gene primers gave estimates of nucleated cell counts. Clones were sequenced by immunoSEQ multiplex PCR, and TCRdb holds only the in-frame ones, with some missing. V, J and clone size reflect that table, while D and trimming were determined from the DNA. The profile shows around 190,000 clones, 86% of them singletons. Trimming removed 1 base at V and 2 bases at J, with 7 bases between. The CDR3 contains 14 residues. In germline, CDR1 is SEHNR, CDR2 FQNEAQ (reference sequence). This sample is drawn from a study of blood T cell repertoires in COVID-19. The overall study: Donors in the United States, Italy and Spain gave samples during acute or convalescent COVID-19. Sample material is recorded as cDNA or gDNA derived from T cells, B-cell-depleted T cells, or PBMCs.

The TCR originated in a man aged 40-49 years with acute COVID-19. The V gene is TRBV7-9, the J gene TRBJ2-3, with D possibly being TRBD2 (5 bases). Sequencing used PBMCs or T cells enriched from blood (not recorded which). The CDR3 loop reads CASSLGRTTDTQYF. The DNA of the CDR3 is TGTGCCAGCAGCTTAGGGAGGACCACAGATACGCAGTATTTT.